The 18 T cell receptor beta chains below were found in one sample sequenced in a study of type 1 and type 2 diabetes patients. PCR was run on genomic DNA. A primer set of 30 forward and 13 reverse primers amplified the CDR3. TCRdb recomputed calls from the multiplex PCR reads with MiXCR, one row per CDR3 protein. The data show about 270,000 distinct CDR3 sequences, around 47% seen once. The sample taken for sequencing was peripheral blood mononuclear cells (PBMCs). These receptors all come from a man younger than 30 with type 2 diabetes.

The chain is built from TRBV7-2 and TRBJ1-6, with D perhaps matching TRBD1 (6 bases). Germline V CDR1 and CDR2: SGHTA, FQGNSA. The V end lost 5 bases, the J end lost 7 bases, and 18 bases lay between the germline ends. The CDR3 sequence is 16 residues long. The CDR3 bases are TGTGCCAGCAGCGATGGAGGAGGACAGATCAATTCACCCCTCCACTTT. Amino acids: CASSDGGGQINSPLHF.

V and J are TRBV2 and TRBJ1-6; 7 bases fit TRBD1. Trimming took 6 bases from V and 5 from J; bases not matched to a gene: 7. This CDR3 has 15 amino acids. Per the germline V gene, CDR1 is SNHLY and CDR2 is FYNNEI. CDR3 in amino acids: CASSNRGLNNSPLHF. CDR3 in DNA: TGTGCCAGCAGCAACAGGGGTCTCAATAATTCACCCCTCCACTTT.

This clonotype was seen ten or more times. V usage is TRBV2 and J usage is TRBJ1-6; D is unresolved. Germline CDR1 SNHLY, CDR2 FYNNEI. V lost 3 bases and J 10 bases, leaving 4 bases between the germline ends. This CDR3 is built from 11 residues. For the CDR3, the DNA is TGTGCCAGCAGTGAGGGGTCACCCCTCCACTTT. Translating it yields CASSEGSPLHF. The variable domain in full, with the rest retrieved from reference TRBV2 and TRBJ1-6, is EPEVTQTPSHQVTQMGQEVILRCVPISNHLYFYWYRQILGQKVEFLVSFYNNEISEKSEIFDDQFSVERPDGSNFTLKIRSTKLEDSAMYFCASSEGSPLHFGNGTRLTVT.

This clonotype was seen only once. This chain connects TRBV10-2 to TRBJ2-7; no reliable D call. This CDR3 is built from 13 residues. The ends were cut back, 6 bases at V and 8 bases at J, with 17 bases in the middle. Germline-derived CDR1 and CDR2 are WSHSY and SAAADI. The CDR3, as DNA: TGCGCCAGCAGCCAAGTGGTAAGGGTCCAGCAGTACTTC. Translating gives CASSQVVRVQQYF.

The CDR3 nucleotides read TGTGCCAGCAGTGAATATATTGTTTCTACAGCAAGGGGGACTGAAGCTTTCTTT. It specifies CASSEYIVSTARGTEAFF. This chain joins TRBV25-1 and TRBJ1-1; possibly TRBD1 for D (6 bases). V lost 0 bases and J 5 bases, leaving 22 bases between the germline ends. The CDR3 covers 18 residues. From germline, CDR1 is MGHDK and CDR2 SYGVNS.

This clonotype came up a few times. The CDR3 here is CAISPGTVDNEQFF. The CDR3 DNA sequence: TGTGCCATCAGCCCCGGGACGGTCGACAATGAGCAGTTCTTC. V usage is TRBV10-3 and J usage is TRBJ2-1, with D possibly being TRBD1 or TRBD2 (5 bases each). Trimming cost V 6 bases and J 5 bases, with 14 bases left between them. The CDR3 runs 14 residues. Looked up from germline, CDR1 is ENHRY and CDR2 is SYGVKD.

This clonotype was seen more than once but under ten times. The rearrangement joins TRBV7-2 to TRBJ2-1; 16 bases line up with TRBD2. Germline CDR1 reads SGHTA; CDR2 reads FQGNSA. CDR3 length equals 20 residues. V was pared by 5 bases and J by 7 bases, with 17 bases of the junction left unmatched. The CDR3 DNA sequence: TGTGCCAGCAGCATCAAATCGTCGGGACTAGCGGGAGGGCCGGGAAATGAGCAGTTCTTC. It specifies CASSIKSSGLAGGPGNEQFF. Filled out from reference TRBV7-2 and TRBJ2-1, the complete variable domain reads GAGVSQSPSNKVTEKGKDVELRCDPISGHTALYWYRQSLGQGLEFLIYFQGNSAPDKSGLPSDRFSAERTGGSVSTLTIQRTQQEDSAVYLCASSIKSSGLAGGPGNEQFFGPGTRLTVL.

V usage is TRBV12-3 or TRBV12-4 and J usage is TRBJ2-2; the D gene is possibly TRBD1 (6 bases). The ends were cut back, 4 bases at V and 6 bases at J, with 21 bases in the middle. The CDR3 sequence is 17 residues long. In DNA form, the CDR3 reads TGTGCCAGCAGTTCCGACCGGGACACTCACAACGCCGGGGAGCTGTTTTTT. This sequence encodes CASSSDRDTHNAGELFF.

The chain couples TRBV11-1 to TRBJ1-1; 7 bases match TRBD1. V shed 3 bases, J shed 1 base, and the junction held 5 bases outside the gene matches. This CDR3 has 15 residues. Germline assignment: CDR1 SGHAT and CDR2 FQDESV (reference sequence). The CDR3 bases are TGTGCCAGCAGCTTGCCCGACAGGGAGAACACTGAAGCTTTCTTT. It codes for CASSLPDRENTEAFF.

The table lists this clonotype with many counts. As DNA, the CDR3 is TGTGCCAGGCGGGGGGCCGCACAAGAGACCCAGTACTTC. This translates into CARRGAAQETQYF. The V gene is TRBV2, the J gene TRBJ2-5; 8 positions agree with TRBD2. The CDR3 has 13 residues. CDR1 SNHLY and CDR2 FYNNEI come from the germline V gene. V lost 9 bases, J lost 2 bases, and 5 bases stayed unmatched. The variable domain in full, completed from reference TRBV2 and TRBJ2-5, reads EPEVTQTPSHQVTQMGQEVILRCVPISNHLYFYWYRQILGQKVEFLVSFYNNEISEKSEIFDDQFSVERPDGSNFTLKIRSTKLEDSAMYFCARRGAAQETQYFGPGTRLLVL.

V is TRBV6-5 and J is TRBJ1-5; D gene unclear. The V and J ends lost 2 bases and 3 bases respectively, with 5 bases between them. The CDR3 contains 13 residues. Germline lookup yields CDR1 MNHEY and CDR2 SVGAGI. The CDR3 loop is CASSYGLNQPQHF. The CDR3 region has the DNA TGTGCCAGCAGTTACGGACTCAATCAGCCCCAGCATTTT.

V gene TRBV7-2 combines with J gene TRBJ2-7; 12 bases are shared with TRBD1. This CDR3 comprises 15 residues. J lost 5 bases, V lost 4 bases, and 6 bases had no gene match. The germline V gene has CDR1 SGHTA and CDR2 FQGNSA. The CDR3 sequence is CASSSGTGGSNEQYF. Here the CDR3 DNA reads TGTGCCAGCAGCTCAGGGACAGGGGGCTCAAACGAGCAGTACTTC.

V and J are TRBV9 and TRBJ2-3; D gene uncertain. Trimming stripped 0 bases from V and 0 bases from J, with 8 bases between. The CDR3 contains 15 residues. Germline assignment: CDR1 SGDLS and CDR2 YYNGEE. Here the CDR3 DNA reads TGTGCCAGCAGCGTAGCGGGTTCTAGCACAGATACGCAGTATTTT. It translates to CASSVAGSSTDTQYF.

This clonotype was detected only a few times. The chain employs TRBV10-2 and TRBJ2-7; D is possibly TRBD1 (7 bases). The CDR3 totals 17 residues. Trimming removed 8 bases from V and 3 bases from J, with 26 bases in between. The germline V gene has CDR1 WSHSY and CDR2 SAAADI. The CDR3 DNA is TGCGCCAGCTCCTTCCCTCTAGCGACAGGGAAGCACTACGAGCAGTACTTC. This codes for CASSFPLATGKHYEQYF.

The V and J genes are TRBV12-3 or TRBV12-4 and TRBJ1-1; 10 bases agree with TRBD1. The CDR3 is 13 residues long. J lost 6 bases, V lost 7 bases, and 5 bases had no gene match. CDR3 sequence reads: CASNRQGAAEAFF. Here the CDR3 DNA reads TGTGCCAGCAACAGACAGGGGGCGGCTGAAGCTTTCTTT.

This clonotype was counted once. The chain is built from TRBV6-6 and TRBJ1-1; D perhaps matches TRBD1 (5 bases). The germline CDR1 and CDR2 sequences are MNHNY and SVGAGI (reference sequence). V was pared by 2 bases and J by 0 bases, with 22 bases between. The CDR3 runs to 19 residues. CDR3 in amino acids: CASSYTPLGTPALNTEAFF. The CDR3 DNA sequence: TGTGCCAGCAGTTACACACCCCTCGGGACTCCAGCCCTGAACACTGAAGCTTTCTTT.

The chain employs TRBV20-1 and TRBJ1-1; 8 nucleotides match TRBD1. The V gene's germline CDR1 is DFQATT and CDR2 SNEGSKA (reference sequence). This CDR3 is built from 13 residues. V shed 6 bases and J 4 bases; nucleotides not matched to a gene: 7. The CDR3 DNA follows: TGCAGTGCCAGGGGGCAGGGAGGCACTGAAGCTTTCTTT. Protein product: CSARGQGGTEAFF.

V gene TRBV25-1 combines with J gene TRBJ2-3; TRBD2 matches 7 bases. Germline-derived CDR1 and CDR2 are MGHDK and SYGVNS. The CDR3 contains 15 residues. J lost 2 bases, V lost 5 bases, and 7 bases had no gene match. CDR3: CASSLGGTFTDTQYF. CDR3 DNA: TGTGCCAGCAGTTTGGGAGGGACTTTCACAGATACGCAGTATTTT. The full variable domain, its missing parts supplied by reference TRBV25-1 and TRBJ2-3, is EADIYQTPRYLVIGTGKKITLECSQTMGHDKMYWYQQDPGMELHLIHYSYGVNSTEKGDLSSESTVSRIRTEHFPLTLESARPSHTSQYLCASSLGGTFTDTQYFGPGTRLTVL.